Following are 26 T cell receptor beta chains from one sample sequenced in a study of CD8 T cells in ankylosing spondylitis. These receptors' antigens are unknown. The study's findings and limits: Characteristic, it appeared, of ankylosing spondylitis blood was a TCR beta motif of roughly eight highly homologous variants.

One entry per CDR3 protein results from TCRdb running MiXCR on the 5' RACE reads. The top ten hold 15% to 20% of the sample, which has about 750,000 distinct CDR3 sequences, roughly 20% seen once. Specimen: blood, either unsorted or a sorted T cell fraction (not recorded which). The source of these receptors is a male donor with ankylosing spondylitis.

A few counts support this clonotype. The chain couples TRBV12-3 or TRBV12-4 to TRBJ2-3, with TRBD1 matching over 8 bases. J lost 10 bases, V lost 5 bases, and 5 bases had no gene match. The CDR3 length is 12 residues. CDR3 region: CASSTGQGAQYF. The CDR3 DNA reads TGTGCCAGCAGTACTGGACAGGGTGCGCAGTATTTT.

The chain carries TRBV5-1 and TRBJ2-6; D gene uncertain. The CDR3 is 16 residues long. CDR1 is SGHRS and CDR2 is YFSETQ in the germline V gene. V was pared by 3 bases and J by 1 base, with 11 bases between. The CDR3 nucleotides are TGCGCCAGCAGCTCCCTAGAGCTTTCTGGGGCCAACGTCCTGACTTTC. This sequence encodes CASSSLELSGANVLTF.

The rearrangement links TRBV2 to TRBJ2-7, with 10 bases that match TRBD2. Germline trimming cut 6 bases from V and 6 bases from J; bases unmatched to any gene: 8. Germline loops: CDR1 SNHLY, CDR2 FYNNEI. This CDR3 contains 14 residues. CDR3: CASRRASGGVEQYF. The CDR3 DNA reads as TGTGCCAGCAGGAGGGCTAGCGGGGGTGTCGAGCAGTACTTC.

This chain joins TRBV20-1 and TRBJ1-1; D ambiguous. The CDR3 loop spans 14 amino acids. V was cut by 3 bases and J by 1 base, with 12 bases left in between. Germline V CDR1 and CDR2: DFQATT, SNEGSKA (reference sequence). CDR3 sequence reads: CSASAGRWNTEAFF. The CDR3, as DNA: TGCAGTGCTAGCGCCGGCAGGTGGAACACTGAAGCTTTCTTT.

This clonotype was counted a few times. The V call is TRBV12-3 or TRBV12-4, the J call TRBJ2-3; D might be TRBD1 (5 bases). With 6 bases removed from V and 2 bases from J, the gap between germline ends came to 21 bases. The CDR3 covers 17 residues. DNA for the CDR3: TGTGCCAGCAGCACCTCTTCGGGCAGGGCCCACACAGATACGCAGTATTTT. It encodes CASSTSSGRAHTDTQYF.

CDR3 sequence (DNA): TGTGCCAGCAGTCCGGGACAGGGTGTAAATCAGCCCCAGCATTTT. Amino acids: CASSPGQGVNQPQHF. This sequence joins TRBV12-3 or TRBV12-4 and TRBJ1-5; 9 nucleotides line up with TRBD1. The V segment lost 5 bases and the J segment 4 bases; nucleotides outside the gene matches: 6. The CDR3 covers 15 residues.

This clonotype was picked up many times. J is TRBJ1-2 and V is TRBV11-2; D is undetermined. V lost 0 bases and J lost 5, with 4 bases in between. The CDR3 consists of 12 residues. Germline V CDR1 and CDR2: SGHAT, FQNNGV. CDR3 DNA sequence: TGTGCCAGCAGCTTAGATGTTTATGGCTACACCTTC. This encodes CASSLDVYGYTF. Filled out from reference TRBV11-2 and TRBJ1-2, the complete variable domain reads EAGVAQSPRYKIIEKRQSVAFWCNPISGHATLYWYQQILGQGPKLLIQFQNNGVVDDSQLPKDRFSAERLKGVDSTLKIQPAKLEDSAVYLCASSLDVYGYTFGSGTRLTVV.

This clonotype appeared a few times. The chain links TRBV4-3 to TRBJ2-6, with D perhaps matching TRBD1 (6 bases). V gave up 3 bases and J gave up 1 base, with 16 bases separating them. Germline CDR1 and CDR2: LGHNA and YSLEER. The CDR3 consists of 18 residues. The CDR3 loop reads CASSQSSGVGSGANVLTF. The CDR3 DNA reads TGCGCCAGCAGCCAGTCCTCAGGGGTAGGGTCTGGGGCCAACGTCCTGACTTTC.

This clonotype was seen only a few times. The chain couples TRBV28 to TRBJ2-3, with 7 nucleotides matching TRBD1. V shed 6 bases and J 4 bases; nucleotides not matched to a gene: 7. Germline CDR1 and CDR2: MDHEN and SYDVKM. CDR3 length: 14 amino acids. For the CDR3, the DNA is TGTGCCAGCAGCGCCAGGGGGAACCCAGATACGCAGTATTTT. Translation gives CASSARGNPDTQYF.

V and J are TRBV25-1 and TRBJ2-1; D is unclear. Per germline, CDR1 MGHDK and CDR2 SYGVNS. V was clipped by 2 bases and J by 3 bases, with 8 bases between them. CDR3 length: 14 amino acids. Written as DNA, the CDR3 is TGTGCCAGCAGTGAACACGGCAGCTACAATGAGCAGTTCTTC. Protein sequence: CASSEHGSYNEQFF.

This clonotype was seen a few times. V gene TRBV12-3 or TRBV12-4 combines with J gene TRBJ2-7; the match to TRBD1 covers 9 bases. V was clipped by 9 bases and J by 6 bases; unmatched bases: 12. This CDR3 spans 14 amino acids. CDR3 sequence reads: CASSAGTGWAEQYF. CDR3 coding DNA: TGTGCCAGTAGCGCCGGGACAGGGTGGGCCGAGCAGTACTTC.

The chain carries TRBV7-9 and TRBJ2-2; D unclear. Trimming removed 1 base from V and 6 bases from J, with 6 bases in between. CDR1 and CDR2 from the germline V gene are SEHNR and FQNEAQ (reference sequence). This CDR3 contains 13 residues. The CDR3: CASSLDHPGELFF. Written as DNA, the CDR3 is TGTGCCAGCAGCTTAGATCATCCCGGGGAGCTGTTTTTT.

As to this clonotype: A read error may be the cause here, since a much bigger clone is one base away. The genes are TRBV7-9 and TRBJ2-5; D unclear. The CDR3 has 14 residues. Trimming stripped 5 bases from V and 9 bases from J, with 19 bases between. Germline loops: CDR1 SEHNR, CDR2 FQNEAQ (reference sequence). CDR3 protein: CASSAIFRWASQYF. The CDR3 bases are TGTGCCAGCAGCGCCATATTCCGGTGGGCGTCCCAGTACTTC. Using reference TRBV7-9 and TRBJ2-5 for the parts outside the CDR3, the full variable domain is DTGVSQNPRHKITKRGQNVTFRCDPISEHNRLYWYRQTLGQGPEFLTYFQNEAQLEKSRLLSDRFSAERPKGSFSTLEIQRTEQGDSAMYLCASSAIFRWASQYFGPGTRLLVL.

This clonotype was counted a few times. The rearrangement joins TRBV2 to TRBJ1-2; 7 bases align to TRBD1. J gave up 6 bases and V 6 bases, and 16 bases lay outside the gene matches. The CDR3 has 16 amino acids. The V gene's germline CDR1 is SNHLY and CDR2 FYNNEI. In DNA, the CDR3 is TGTGCCAGCAGGTCCTTGGGACAGAATATTCATCATGGCTACACCTTC. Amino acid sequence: CASRSLGQNIHHGYTF.

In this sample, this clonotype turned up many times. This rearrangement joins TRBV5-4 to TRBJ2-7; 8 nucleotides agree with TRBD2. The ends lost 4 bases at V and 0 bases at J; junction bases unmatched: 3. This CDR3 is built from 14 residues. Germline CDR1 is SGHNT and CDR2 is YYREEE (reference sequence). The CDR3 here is CASSPGLVSYEQYF. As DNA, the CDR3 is TGTGCCAGCAGCCCGGGACTAGTCTCCTACGAGCAGTACTTC. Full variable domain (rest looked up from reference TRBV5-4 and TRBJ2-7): ETGVTQSPTHLIKTRGQQVTLRCSSQSGHNTVSWYQQALGQGPQFIFQYYREEENGRGNFPPRFSGLQFPNYSSELNVNALELDDSALYLCASSPGLVSYEQYFGPGTRLTVT.

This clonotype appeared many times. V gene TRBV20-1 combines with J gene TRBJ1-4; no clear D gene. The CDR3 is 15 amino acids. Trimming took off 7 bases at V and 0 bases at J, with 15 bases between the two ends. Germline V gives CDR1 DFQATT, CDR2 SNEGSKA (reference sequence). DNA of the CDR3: TGCAGTGTTCACCCCCTTCAGACAACTAATGAAAAACTGTTTTTT. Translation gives CSVHPLQTTNEKLFF.

DNA for the CDR3: TGTGCCTGGAGGTCAGGGGGGAATCAGCCCCAGCATTTT. Translated: CAWRSGGNQPQHF. The chain has TRBV30 and TRBJ1-5; 7 nucleotides match TRBD1. The junction had 3 bases not matched to a gene; V was cut back by 3 bases and J by 4 bases. The CDR3 spans 13 residues. CDR1 is GTSNPN and CDR2 is SVGIG in the germline V gene (reference sequence).

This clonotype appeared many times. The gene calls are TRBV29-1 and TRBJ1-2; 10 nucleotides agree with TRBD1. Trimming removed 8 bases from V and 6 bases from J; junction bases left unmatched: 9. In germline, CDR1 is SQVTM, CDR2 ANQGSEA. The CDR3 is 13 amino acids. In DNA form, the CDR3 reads TGCAGCTCTTATCGACAGGGGGCGGATGGCTACACCTTC. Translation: CSSYRQGADGYTF.

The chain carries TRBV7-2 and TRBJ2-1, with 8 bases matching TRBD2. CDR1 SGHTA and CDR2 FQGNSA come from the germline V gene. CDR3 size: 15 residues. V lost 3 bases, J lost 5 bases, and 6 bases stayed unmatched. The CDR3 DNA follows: TGTGCCAGCAGCTTGGGCGGGAGGCACGACAATGAGCAGTTCTTC. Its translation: CASSLGGRHDNEQFF.

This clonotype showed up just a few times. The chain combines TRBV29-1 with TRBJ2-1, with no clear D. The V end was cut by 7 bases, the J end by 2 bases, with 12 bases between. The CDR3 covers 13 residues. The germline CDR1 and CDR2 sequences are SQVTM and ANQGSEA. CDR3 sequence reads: CSAESQTYNEQFF. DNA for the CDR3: TGCAGCGCCGAATCCCAGACCTACAATGAGCAGTTCTTC.

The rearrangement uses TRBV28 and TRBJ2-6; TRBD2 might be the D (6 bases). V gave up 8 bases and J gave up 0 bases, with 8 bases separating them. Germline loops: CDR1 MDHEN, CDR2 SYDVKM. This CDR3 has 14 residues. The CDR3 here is CASREYSGANVLTF. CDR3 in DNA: TGTGCCAGCCGGGAGTACTCTGGGGCCAACGTCCTGACTTTC.

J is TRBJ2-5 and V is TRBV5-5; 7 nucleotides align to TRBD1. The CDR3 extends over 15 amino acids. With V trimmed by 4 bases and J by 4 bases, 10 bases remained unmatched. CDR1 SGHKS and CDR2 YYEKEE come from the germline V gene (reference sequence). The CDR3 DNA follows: TGTGCCAGCAGCCCCCCCCAGGGGGTAGGAGAGACCCAGTACTTC. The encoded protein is CASSPPQGVGETQYF.

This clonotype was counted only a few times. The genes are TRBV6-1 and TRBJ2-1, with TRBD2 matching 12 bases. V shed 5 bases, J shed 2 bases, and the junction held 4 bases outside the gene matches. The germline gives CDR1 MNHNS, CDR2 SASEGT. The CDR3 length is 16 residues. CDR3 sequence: CASSQLAGGAYNEQFF. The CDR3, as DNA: TGTGCCAGCAGTCAACTAGCGGGGGGTGCCTACAATGAGCAGTTCTTC.

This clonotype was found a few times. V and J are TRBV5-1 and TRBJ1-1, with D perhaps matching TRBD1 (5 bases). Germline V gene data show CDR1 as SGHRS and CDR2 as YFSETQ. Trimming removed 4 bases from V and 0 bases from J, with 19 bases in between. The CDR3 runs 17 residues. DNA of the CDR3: TGCGCCAGCAGCCCCGGGACCCTCTTGGGAGTGAACACTGAAGCTTTCTTT. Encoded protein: CASSPGTLLGVNTEAFF.

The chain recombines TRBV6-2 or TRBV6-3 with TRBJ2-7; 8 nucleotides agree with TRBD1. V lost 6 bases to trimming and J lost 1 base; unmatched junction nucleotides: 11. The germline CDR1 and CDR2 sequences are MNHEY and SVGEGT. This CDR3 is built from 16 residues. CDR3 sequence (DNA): TGTGCCAGCAGAGCGTCCTCGACAGGGGAATCCTACGAGCAGTACTTC. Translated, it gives CASRASSTGESYEQYF.

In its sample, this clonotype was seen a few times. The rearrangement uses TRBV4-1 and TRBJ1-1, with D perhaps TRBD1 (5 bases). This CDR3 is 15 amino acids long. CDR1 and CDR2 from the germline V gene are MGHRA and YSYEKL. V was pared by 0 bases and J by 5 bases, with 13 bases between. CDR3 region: CASSQEGGGTTEAFF. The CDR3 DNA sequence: TGCGCCAGCAGCCAAGAAGGTGGAGGGACTACTGAAGCTTTCTTT.